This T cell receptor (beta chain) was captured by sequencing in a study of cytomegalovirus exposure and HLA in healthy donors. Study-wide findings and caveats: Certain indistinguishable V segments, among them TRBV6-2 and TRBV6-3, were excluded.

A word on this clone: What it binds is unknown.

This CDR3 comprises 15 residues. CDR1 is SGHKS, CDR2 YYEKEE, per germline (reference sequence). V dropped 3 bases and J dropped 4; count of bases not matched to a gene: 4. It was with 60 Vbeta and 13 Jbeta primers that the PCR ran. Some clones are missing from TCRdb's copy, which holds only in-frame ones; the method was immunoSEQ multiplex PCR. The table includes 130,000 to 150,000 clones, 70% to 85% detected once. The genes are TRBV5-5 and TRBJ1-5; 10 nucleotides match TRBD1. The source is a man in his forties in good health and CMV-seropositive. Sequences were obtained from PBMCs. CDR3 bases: TGTGCCAGCAGCTGGGACAGGGGAATAAATCAGCCCCAGCATTTT. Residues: CASSWDRGINQPQHF.